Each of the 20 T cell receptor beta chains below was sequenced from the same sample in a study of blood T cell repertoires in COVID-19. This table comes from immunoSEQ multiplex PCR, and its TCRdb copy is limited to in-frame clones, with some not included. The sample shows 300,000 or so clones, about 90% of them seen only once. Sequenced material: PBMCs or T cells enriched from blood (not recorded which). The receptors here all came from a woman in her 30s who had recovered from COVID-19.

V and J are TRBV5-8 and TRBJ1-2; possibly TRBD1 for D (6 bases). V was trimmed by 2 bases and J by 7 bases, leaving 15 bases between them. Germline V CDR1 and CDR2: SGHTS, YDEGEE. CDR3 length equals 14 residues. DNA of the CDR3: TGTGCCAGCAGCTTCGGGGGGCGAGTAGGTGGCTACACCTTC. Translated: CASSFGGRVGGYTF. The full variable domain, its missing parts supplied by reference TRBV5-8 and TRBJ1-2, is EAGVTQSPTHLIKTRGQQATLRCSPISGHTSVYWYQQALGLGLQFLLWYDEGEERNRGNFPPRFSGRQFPNYSSELNVNALELEDSALYLCASSFGGRVGGYTFGSGTRLTVV.

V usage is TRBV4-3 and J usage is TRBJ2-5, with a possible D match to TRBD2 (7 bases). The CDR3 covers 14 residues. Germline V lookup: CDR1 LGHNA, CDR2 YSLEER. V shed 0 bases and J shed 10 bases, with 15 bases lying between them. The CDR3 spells CASSQEPAGADQYF. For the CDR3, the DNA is TGCGCCAGCAGCCAAGAACCGGCGGGGGCGGACCAGTACTTC.

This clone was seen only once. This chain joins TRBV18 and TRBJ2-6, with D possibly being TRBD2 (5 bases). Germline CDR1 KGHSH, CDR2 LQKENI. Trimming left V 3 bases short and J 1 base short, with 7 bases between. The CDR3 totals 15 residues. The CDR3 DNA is TGTGCCAGCTCACCCGGGATTTCTGGGGCCAACGTCCTGACTTTC. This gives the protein CASSPGISGANVLTF.

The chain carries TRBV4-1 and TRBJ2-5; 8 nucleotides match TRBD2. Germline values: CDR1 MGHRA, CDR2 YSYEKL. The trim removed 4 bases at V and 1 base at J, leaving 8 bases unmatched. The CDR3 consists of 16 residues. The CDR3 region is CASSPGAGGLQETQYF. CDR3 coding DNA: TGCGCCAGCAGCCCTGGGGCGGGGGGACTCCAAGAGACCCAGTACTTC.

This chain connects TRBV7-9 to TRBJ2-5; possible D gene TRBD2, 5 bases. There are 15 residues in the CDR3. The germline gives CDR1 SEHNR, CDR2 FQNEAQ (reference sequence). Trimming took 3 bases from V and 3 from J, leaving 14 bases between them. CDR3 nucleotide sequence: TGTGCCAGCAGCTTTAGGACTGGGCTAGAAGAGACCCAGTACTTC. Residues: CASSFRTGLEETQYF.

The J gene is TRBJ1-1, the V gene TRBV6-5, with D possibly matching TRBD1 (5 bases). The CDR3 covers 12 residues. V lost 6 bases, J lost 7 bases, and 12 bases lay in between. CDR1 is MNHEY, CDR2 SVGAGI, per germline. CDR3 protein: CASSGAGYEAFF. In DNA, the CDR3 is TGTGCCAGCAGCGGGGCGGGGTATGAAGCTTTCTTT.

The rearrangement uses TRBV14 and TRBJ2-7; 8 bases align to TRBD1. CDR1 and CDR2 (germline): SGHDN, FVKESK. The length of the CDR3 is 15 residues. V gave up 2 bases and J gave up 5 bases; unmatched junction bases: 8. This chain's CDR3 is CASSQIIQGEDEQYF. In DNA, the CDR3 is TGTGCCAGCAGCCAAATTATACAGGGGGAAGACGAGCAGTACTTC.

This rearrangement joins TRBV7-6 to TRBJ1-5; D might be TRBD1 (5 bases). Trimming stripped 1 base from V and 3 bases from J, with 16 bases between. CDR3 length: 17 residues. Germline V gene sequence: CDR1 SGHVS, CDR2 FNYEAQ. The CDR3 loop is CASSLGTMGRINQPQHF. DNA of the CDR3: TGTGCCAGCAGCTTAGGGACCATGGGGCGCATCAATCAGCCCCAGCATTTT.

The CDR3 region has the DNA TGTGCCAGCAGCCTCGACAGGGGGGGTGGCCAAGAGACCCAGTACTTC. Encoded protein: CASSLDRGGGQETQYF. The chain employs TRBV7-6 and TRBJ2-5; 9 nucleotides line up with TRBD1. The CDR3 sequence is 16 residues long. J was trimmed by 1 base and V by 5 bases; bases with no gene match: 8. Germline-derived CDR1 and CDR2 are SGHVS and FNYEAQ. The complete variable domain, with remaining parts taken from reference TRBV7-6 and TRBJ2-5, reads GAGVSQSPRYKVTKRGQDVALRCDPISGHVSLYWYRQALGQGPEFLTYFNYEAQQDKSGLPNDRFSAERPEGSISTLTIQRTEQRDSAMYRCASSLDRGGGQETQYFGPGTRLLVL.

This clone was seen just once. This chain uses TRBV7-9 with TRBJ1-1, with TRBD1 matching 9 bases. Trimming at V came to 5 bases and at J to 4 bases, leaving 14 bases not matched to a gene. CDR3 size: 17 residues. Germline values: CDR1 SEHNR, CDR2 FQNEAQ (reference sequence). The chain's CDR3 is CASSASPLQTGGTEAFF. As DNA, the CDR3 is TGTGCCAGCAGCGCCAGCCCATTACAGACAGGGGGCACTGAAGCTTTCTTT.

CDR3 nucleotides: TGTGCCAGTAGTAAGGAGGAAACCCAGCCCCAGCATTTT. Its protein product is CASSKEETQPQHF. V is TRBV19 and J is TRBJ1-5, with D unresolved. The germline V gene has CDR1 LNHDA and CDR2 SQIVND (reference sequence). This CDR3 region has 13 residues. Trimming shortened V by 4 bases and J by 7 bases, and 11 bases separated the two germline ends. The whole variable domain, remainder taken from reference TRBV19 and TRBJ1-5, is DGGITQSPKYLFRKEGQNVTLSCEQNLNHDAMYWYRQDPGQGLRLIYYSQIVNDFQKGDIAEGYSVSREKKESFPLTVTSAQKNPTAFYLCASSKEETQPQHFGDGTRLSIL.

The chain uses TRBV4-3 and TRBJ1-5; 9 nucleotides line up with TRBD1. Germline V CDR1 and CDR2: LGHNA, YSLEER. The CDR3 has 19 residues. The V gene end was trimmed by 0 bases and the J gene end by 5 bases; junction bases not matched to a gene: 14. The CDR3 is CASSQDLYRGLLLDQPQHF. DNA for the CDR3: TGCGCCAGCAGCCAAGATCTTTACAGGGGGCTGCTTCTGGATCAGCCCCAGCATTTT.

CDR3 in amino acids: CSVPAGDSNQETQYF. The CDR3 nucleotides are TGCAGCGTCCCAGCCGGCGACAGTAATCAAGAGACCCAGTACTTC. V gene TRBV29-1 combines with J gene TRBJ2-5; a weak D match, TRBD1 (5 bases). The CDR3 has 15 amino acids. V gave up 6 bases and J gave up 2 bases, with 19 bases separating them. Per the germline V gene, CDR1 is SQVTM and CDR2 is ANQGSEA.

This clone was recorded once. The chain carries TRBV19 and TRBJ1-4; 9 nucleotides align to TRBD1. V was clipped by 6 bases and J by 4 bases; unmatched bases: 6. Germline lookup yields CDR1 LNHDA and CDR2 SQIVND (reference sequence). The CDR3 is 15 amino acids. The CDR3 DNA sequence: TGTGCCAGTAGACCAACAGGGGGCTTTAATGAAAAACTGTTTTTT. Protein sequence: CASRPTGGFNEKLFF.

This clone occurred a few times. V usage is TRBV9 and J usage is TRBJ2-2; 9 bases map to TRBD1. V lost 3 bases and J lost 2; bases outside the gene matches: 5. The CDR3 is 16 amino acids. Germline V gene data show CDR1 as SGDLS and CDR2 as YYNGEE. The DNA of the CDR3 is TGTGCCAGCAGCGCCGACAGGGGGTTAAACACCGGGGAGCTGTTTTTT. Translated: CASSADRGLNTGELFF.

The CDR3 protein is CASTPPFAFF. For the CDR3, the DNA is TGTGCCAGCACCCCCCCGTTCGCTTTCTTT. The chain has TRBV6-2 or TRBV6-3 and TRBJ1-1; D remains ambiguous. Germline V CDR1 and CDR2: MNHEY, SVGEGT. V was clipped by 7 bases and J by 11 bases, with 11 bases between them. The CDR3 extends over 10 amino acids.

The CDR3 bases are TGTGCCAGCAGTTCCAAAAAACAGGCCTCTGGGGCCAACGTCCTGACTTTC. Its translation: CASSSKKQASGANVLTF. The rearrangement joins TRBV27 to TRBJ2-6; D might be TRBD1 (5 bases). Trimming removed 4 bases from V and 0 bases from J, with 13 bases in between. This CDR3 comprises 17 residues. The germline V gene encodes CDR1 MNHEY and CDR2 SMNVEV (reference sequence).

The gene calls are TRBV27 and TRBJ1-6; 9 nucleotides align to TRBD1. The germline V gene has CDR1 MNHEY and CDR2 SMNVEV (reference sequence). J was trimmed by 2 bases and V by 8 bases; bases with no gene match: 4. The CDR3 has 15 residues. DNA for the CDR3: TGTGCCAGCGGACAGGGGAACCCCTATAATTCACCCCTCCACTTT. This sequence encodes CASGQGNPYNSPLHF.

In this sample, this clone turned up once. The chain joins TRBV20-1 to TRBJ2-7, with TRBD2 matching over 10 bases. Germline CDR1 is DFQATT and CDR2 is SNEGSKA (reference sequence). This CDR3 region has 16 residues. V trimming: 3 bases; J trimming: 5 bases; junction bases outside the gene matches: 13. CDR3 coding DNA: TGCAGTGCTAGTGGGCTAGCGGGGGCTGGGCCGGACGAGCAGTACTTC. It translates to CSASGLAGAGPDEQYF.

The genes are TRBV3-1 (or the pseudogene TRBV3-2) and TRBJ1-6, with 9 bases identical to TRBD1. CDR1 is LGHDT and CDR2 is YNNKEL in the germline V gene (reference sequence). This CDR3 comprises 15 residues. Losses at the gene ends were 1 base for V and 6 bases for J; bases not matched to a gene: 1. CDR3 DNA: TGTGCCAGCAGCCAAGGACAGGGGGTTAATTCACCCCTCCACTTT. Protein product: CASSQGQGVNSPLHF.